These T cell receptor beta chains were read from a single sample in a study of blood T cell repertoires in COVID-19. Sequencing was performed with immunoSEQ multiplex PCR; in TCRdb, only in-frame clones are kept and a portion is missing. Of hundreds of thousands of clones listed, about 90% are singletons. Sequenced: peripheral blood. All receptors come from a woman in her thirties or forties who had recovered from COVID-19. CDR3s include the opening cysteine and the closing phenylalanine or tryptophan. The order of the fields is CDR3 DNA, CDR3 protein, clone size, J gene, V gene, D gene. A D gene is named only where the DNA matches it firmly. Not all rows give a size; the values are once, few, many and, for expanded clones, a class.

TGTGCCAGCAGCAGGACAGTTAATTCACCCCTCCACTTT	CASSRTVNSPLHF	NA	TRBJ1-6	TRBV5-5	NA
TGTGCCTGGGGAGAAGGGACTAGCGGGGAGACCCAGTACTTC	CAWGEGTSGETQYF	NA	TRBJ2-5	TRBV30	TRBD2
TGTGCCAGCTCACCACCCGGGACAGGGAACACCGGGGAGCTGTTTTTT	CASSPPGTGNTGELFF	NA	TRBJ2-2	TRBV18	TRBD1
TGTGCCAGCAGCTTTAAGGGAGAGGAGACCCAGTACTTC	CASSFKGEETQYF	NA	TRBJ2-5	TRBV5-4	NA
TGTGCCAGCAGCCAGAGTGGACAGAACACCGGGGAGCTGTTTTTT	CASSQSGQNTGELFF	NA	TRBJ2-2	TRBV3-1/TRBV3-2	NA
TGCAGCGCCGACAGGGGGCAAACTGAAGCTTTCTTT	CSADRGQTEAFF	NA	TRBJ1-1	TRBV29-1	TRBD1
TGTGCCAGCAGCTTAGGGAGTCAGGGGGCAAGAAACATTCAGTACTTC	CASSLGSQGARNIQYF	NA	TRBJ2-4	TRBV7-9	TRBD1
TGCGCCAGCAGCCAAGCCCAGGGTTCCTACGAGCAGTACTTC	CASSQAQGSYEQYF	many	TRBJ2-7	TRBV4-3	NA
TGCAGCGTTGAAGGAGGGACAGGGTCCCCCTATGGCTACACCTTC	CSVEGGTGSPYGYTF	NA	TRBJ1-2	TRBV29-1	TRBD1
TGTGCCAGTAGTATAAACAGGGCGGGGGACACAGATACGCAGTATTTT	CASSINRAGDTDTQYF	NA	TRBJ2-3	TRBV19	NA
TGTGCCAGCAGCCGGGACAGGGGCAGCACTGAAGCTTTCTTT	CASSRDRGSTEAFF	once	TRBJ1-1	TRBV11-3	TRBD1
TGTGCCAGCAGCGTAGCTTCTGGGGGGTGGACAGATACGCAGTATTTT	CASSVASGGWTDTQYF	NA	TRBJ2-3	TRBV9	NA
TGTGCCAGCAGGGAGACAGGGGACACTGAAGCTTTCTTT	CASRETGDTEAFF	NA	TRBJ1-1	TRBV6-5	TRBD1
TGCGCCAGCGAGAACTCCCGTGGGGCGGGAGTTAGGGAGACCCAGTACTTC	CASENSRGAGVRETQYF	NA	TRBJ2-5	TRBV5-1	TRBD2
TGTGCCACCCGAGTGATGGCGGGAACGAACACTGAAGCTTTCTTT	CATRVMAGTNTEAFF	NA	TRBJ1-1	TRBV2	NA
TGCGCCAGCAGCCTGGGACTAGCGGGGGGCCTAGCCAAAAACATTCAGTACTTC	CASSLGLAGGLAKNIQYF	NA	TRBJ2-4	TRBV4-1	TRBD2
TGTGCCAGTAGTATGGAATGGGGACAGGCGACTTCACCCCTCCACTTT	CASSMEWGQATSPLHF	NA	TRBJ1-6	TRBV19	TRBD1
TGTGCCAGTAGTATTCAGGGTTGGCAGCCCCAGCATTTT	CASSIQGWQPQHF	NA	TRBJ1-5	TRBV19	NA
TGTGCCAGCCGACTAGCGGGGCCGGTAGATACGCAGTATTTT	CASRLAGPVDTQYF	NA	TRBJ2-3	TRBV21-1	NA
TGCGCCAGCAGCCATACCGGACTAGCGGGGGCCGCACAAGAGACCCAGTACTTC	CASSHTGLAGAAQETQYF	NA	TRBJ2-5	TRBV4-3	TRBD2
TGCGCCAGCAGCTTCGCCGGGACAGGGGCCGTCGGAAACTATGGCTACACCTTC	CASSFAGTGAVGNYGYTF	NA	TRBJ1-2	TRBV5-1	TRBD1
TGTGCCAGCAGTCAAACCGGGACAGGGCCTAACTATGGCTACACCTTC	CASSQTGTGPNYGYTF	many	TRBJ1-2	TRBV6-6	TRBD1
TGTGCCAGCTCACCAACAGGGGCTAACTATGGCTACACCTTC	CASSPTGANYGYTF	NA	TRBJ1-2	TRBV18	TRBD1
TGCGCCAGCAGCTTGGAACTAGCGGGGGACCTGCGGGAAGATACGCAGTATTTT	CASSLELAGDLREDTQYF	NA	TRBJ2-3	TRBV5-1	TRBD2
TGTGCCAGCAGCGTAGCGGACACCAATTACGAGCAGTACTTC	CASSVADTNYEQYF	once	TRBJ2-7	TRBV9	NA
TGCGCCAGCAGCCCCGAGGACAGCCTGAACACTGAAGCTTTCTTT	CASSPEDSLNTEAFF	NA	TRBJ1-1	TRBV5-1	NA
TGCGCCAGCAGCCAAGTTGAGAACACCATATATTTT	CASSQVENTIYF	few	TRBJ1-3	TRBV4-3	NA
TGTGCCAGCAGCCTAACTTACTCCTACAATGAGCAGTTCTTC	CASSLTYSYNEQFF	NA	TRBJ2-1	TRBV3-1/TRBV3-2	NA